Listed here are 17 T cell receptor beta chains from one sample, sequenced in a study of molecular identifiers for immune sequencing clone quantification. TCRdb fed the PCR reads into MiXCR, producing one record per CDR3 protein. The repertoire has some 320,000 distinct CDR3 sequences, roughly a fifth of them found once; the top ten carry approximately 0.83%. Material: naive CD8+ T cells from blood, with Jurkat cell RNA spiked in. As to subset: FACS-sorted CD8+CD4-CCR7+CD45RA+ naive T cells. The receptors were gathered from a human donor in good health. Some libraries in this study had Jurkat cell RNA spiked in.

This clonotype has at least ten counts. The J gene is TRBJ1-5, the V gene TRBV27, with D possibly TRBD1 on 6 matching bases. V lost 6 bases, J lost 5 bases, and 11 bases lay in between. The CDR3 sequence is 13 residues long. Germline V gives CDR1 MNHEY, CDR2 SMNVEV (reference sequence). The CDR3 DNA sequence: TGTGCCAGCAGACTCACAGGGTATCAGCCCCAGCATTTT. Protein sequence: CASRLTGYQPQHF.

The rearrangement joins TRBV10-3 to TRBJ2-7; D possibly uses TRBD1 or TRBD2 (5 bases each). The length of the CDR3 is 15 residues. V lost 4 bases to trimming and J lost 6 bases, with 19 bases between them. Germline values: CDR1 ENHRY, CDR2 SYGVKD. The CDR3, as DNA: TGTGCCATCAGTGCTACCGGGGCGTTTTCCCTCGAGCAGTACTTC. As protein: CAISATGAFSLEQYF.

This clonotype was counted many times. The chain uses TRBV15 and TRBJ2-6, with D uncertain. V was shortened by 0 bases and J by 0 bases, with 3 bases between the two germline ends. Per germline, CDR1 LNHNV and CDR2 YYDKDF (reference sequence). The CDR3 sequence is 15 residues long. In nucleotides, the CDR3 is TGTGCCACCAGCAGAGATTACTCTGGGGCCAACGTCCTGACTTTC. This translates into CATSRDYSGANVLTF.

This clonotype was detected many times. The rearrangement uses TRBV29-1 and TRBJ2-3; maybe TRBD2 (5 bases). The V gene's germline CDR1 is SQVTM and CDR2 ANQGSEA. The CDR3 contains 17 residues. V was pared by 2 bases and J by 3 bases, with 21 bases between. The CDR3 DNA follows: TGCAGCGTTGAACAACCCGAGTGGGAGAGCCCTACAGATACGCAGTATTTT. Translating gives CSVEQPEWESPTDTQYF.

The gene calls are TRBV6-2 or TRBV6-3 and TRBJ1-5; 8 positions match TRBD1. The CDR3 length is 19 residues. V was pared by 6 bases and J by 5 bases, with 21 bases of the junction left unmatched. CDR1 is MNHEY and CDR2 is SVGEGT in the germline V gene. The CDR3 region has the DNA TGTGCCAGCAGCTACCGAGGCCCGGTCGGGACAGGAACAGATCAGCCCCAGCATTTT. It translates to CASSYRGPVGTGTDQPQHF.

This clonotype was seen many times. This chain connects TRBV11-2 to TRBJ2-5; D remains ambiguous. The CDR3 loop spans 15 amino acids. Germline-derived CDR1 and CDR2 are SGHAT and FQNNGV. V dropped 4 bases and J dropped 2 bases, with 14 bases sitting between them. CDR3 sequence: CASSYYRAAQETQYF. The CDR3 DNA is TGTGCCAGCAGCTATTACCGGGCAGCACAAGAGACCCAGTACTTC.

This clonotype has a count of ten or more. The V call is TRBV7-9, the J call TRBJ2-4; no clear D. This CDR3 contains 13 residues. CDR1 is SEHNR, CDR2 FQNEAQ, per germline (reference sequence). Trimming cost V 3 bases and J 8 bases, with 11 bases left between them. The CDR3 coding sequence is TGTGCCAGCAGCTTGTCCCCTGAGGACATTCAGTACTTC. Amino acids: CASSLSPEDIQYF. Complete variable domain (other parts from reference TRBV7-9 and TRBJ2-4): DTGVSQNPRHKITKRGQNVTFRCDPISEHNRLYWYRQTLGQGPEFLTYFQNEAQLEKSRLLSDRFSAERPKGSFSTLEIQRTEQGDSAMYLCASSLSPEDIQYFGAGTRLSVL.

The table lists this clonotype with many counts. The CDR3 nucleotides are TGTGCCAGCAGCCTCTATTTCGGACAGGGGGTTGGCGAGCAGTTCTTC. Encoded protein: CASSLYFGQGVGEQFF. The chain uses TRBV3-1 and TRBJ2-1, with TRBD1 matching over 10 bases. Germline CDR1 LGHDT, CDR2 YNNKEL (reference sequence). Losses at the gene ends were 4 bases for V and 10 bases for J; bases not matched to a gene: 13. This CDR3 spans 16 amino acids.

Many counts were recorded for this clonotype. This chain connects TRBV5-1 to TRBJ1-1; D is undetermined. This CDR3 has 13 amino acids. The ends were cut back, 4 bases at V and 8 bases at J, with 15 bases in the middle. Per the germline V gene, CDR1 is SGHRS and CDR2 is YFSETQ. This chain's CDR3 is CASSETGIPEAFF. The CDR3 region has the DNA TGCGCCAGCAGCGAAACCGGGATCCCAGAAGCTTTCTTT.

This chain uses TRBV11-2 with TRBJ2-7; D gene ambiguous. The length of the CDR3 is 16 residues. V lost 1 base, J lost 7 bases, and 20 bases lay in between. Germline V CDR1 and CDR2: SGHAT, FQNNGV. CDR3 sequence reads: CASSLGWTQPKPEQYF. The CDR3 nucleotides are TGTGCCAGCAGCTTAGGTTGGACGCAGCCCAAACCGGAGCAGTACTTC.

This chain uses TRBV3-1 with TRBJ2-5, with D possibly being TRBD1 (6 bases). From germline, CDR1 is LGHDT and CDR2 YNNKEL (reference sequence). V lost 4 bases, J lost 3 bases, and 18 bases lay in between. There are 16 residues in the CDR3. In DNA, the CDR3 is TGTGCCAGCAGCCGAGCACCGGGACAAAATAAAGAGACCCAGTACTTC. Translation: CASSRAPGQNKETQYF.

The chain recombines TRBV12-3 or TRBV12-4 with TRBJ1-4, with D tentatively TRBD1 (5 bases). There are 13 residues in the CDR3. With 4 bases removed from V and 14 bases from J, the gap between germline ends came to 17 bases. CDR3 coding DNA: TGTGCCAGCAGTTCCGCCCCTCTCCGGGGGCTGTTTTTT. Translated: CASSSAPLRGLFF.

Concerning this clonotype itself: Possible read error: a much larger clone is one base away. This chain joins TRBV12-3 or TRBV12-4 and TRBJ2-2; a possible D gene is TRBD1 (5 bases). The CDR3 has 17 amino acids. CDR3 amino acids: CASSLLAETEPTRELFF. CDR3 sequence (DNA): TGTGCCAGCAGTTTACTGGCGGAGACAGAACCCACCAGGGAGCTGTTTTTT.

This clonotype came up many times. The genes are TRBV4-1 and TRBJ1-3; D is unresolved. Germline V gene data show CDR1 as MGHRA and CDR2 as YSYEKL. Trimming left V 1 base short and J 0 bases short, with 7 bases between. The CDR3 extends over 15 amino acids. The CDR3 reads CASSQGAFSGNTIYF. The CDR3 coding sequence is TGCGCCAGCAGCCAAGGGGCCTTCTCTGGAAACACCATATATTTT.

This clonotype was recorded at least ten times. This chain connects TRBV12-3 or TRBV12-4 to TRBJ1-5; 7 nucleotides match TRBD1. There are 15 residues in the CDR3. Losses at the gene ends were 2 bases for V and 3 bases for J; bases not matched to a gene: 4. The CDR3 sequence is CASSLQGDANQPQHF. The CDR3 region has the DNA TGTGCCAGCAGTTTACAGGGGGACGCCAATCAGCCCCAGCATTTT.

Regarding this clonotype: A much larger clone differs by one base, so this may be a read error. This chain joins TRBV5-3 and TRBJ2-1; D is unclear. TRBV5-3 is given ORF status, its function remaining uncertain. The length of the CDR3 is 15 residues. The CDR3 here is CASSLSGPEYNEQLF. In nucleotides, the CDR3 is TGTGCCAGCAGCTTATCGGGCCCAGAGTACAATGAGCAGCTCTTC.

CDR3 in DNA: TGTGCCAGCAGCTTCCAGACTAGCGGGGGGCCGAGAATTCAAGAGACCCAGTACTTC. It is translated as CASSFQTSGGPRIQETQYF. V usage is TRBV5-6 and J usage is TRBJ2-5, with 13 nucleotides matching TRBD2. V gave up 2 bases and J gave up 2 bases; unmatched junction bases: 12. Germline V gene data show CDR1 as SGHDT and CDR2 as YYEEEE. The CDR3 spans 19 residues.